The clone carrying this TCR beta chain was counted at least ten times. The antigen is unknown. Treatment given: PENTA 11 planned treatment interruption arm or continuous ART arm. This specimen belongs to a study of HIV-infected children after antiretroviral therapy interruption. CDR3 length: 15 amino acids. V lost 6 bases, J lost 4 bases, and 15 bases lay in between. Germline CDR1 reads ENHRY; CDR2 reads SYGVKD. The TCR library was built from RNA with a 3' RACE protocol and unique molecular identifiers. One entry per CDR3 protein results from TCRdb running MiXCR on the 3' RACE reads. The sample lists about 15,000 distinct CDR3 sequences; 3% to 3.5% were seen once. Study observations and caveats: After treatment interruption started, naive CD4+ CDR3 overlap across time points dropped.

This TCR came from a child aged 2-17 years with HIV. The chain joins TRBV10-3 to TRBJ2-2; weak D call: TRBD1 (5 bases). The starting material was CD45RA+ CD4+ T cells from PBMCs, obtained from a donor given antiretroviral therapy, either interrupted or continuous. Specified subset: naive CD4+ CD45RA+ CD45RO- T cells. CDR3 DNA sequence: TGTGCCATCAGACCCACAGGAAGGGCCACCGGGGAGCTGTTTTTT. Its protein is CAIRPTGRATGELFF.